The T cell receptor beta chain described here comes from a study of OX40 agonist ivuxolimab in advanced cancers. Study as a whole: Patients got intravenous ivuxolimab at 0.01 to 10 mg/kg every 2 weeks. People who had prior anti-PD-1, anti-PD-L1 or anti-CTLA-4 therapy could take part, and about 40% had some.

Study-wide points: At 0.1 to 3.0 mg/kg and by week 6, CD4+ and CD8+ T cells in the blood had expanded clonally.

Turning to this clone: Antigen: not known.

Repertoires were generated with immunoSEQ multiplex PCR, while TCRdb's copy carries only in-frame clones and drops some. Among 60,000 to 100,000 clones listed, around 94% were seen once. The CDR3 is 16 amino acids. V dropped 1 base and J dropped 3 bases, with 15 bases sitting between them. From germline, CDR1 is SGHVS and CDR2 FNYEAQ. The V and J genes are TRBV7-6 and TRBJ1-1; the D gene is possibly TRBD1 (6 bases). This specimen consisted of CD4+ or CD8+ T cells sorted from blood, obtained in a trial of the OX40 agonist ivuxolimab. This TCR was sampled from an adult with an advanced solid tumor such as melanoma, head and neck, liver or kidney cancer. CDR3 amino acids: CASSLERGARYTEAFF. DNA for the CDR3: TGTGCCAGCAGCTTAGAACGGGGGGCGCGGTACACTGAAGCTTTCTTT.